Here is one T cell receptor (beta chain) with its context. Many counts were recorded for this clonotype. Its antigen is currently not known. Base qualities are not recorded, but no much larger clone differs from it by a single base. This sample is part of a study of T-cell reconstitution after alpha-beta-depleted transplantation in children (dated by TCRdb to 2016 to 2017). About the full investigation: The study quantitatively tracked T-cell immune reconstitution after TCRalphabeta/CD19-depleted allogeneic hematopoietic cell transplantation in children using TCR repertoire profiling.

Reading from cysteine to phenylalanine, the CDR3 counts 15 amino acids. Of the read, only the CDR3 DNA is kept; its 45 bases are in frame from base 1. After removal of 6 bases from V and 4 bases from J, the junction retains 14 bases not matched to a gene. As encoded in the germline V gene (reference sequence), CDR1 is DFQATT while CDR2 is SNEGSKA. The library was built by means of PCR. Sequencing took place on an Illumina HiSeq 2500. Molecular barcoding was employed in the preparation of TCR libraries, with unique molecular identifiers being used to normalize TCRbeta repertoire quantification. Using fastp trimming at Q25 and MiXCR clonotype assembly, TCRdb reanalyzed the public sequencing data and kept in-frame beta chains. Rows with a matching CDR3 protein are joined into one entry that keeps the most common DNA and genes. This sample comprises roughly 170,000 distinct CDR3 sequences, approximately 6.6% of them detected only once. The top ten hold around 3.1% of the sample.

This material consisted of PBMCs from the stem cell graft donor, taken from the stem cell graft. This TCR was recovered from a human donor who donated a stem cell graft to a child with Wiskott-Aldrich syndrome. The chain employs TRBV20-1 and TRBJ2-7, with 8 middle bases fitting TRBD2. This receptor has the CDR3 CSAPSSGTSTYEQYF. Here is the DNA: TGCAGTGCACCATCCTCCGGGACTAGTACGTACGAGCAGTACTTC.